Presented here are 27 T cell receptor beta chains from one specimen sequenced in a study of graft-versus-host responses after intestinal transplantation. Their recognized antigens are unknown. Only in-frame clones appear in the TCRdb table, and some are missing; sequencing was by immunoSEQ multiplex PCR. The sample has about 64,000 clones, more than 85% seen once. The sequencing here drew on unstimulated CD8+ T cells sorted from spleen or lymph node cells, taken before transplant. The receptors originated from a human donor who was the organ donor for an intestinal transplant.

This chain uses TRBV12-5 with TRBJ2-2; D remains ambiguous. The CDR3 is 19 amino acids. Trimming took 1 base from V and 3 from J, leaving 21 bases between them. Germline values: CDR1 LGHNT, CDR2 FRNRAP. The CDR3 spells CASGLDPTFEPFHTGELFF. The CDR3 nucleotides are TGTGCTAGTGGTTTGGACCCTACTTTTGAGCCTTTTCACACCGGGGAGCTGTTTTTT.

This clone has just a few counts. The gene calls are TRBV30 and TRBJ1-1; D remains ambiguous. Looked up from germline, CDR1 is GTSNPN and CDR2 is SVGIG (reference sequence). Deletions cut 5 bases from V and 5 bases from J, with 9 bases between. This CDR3 has 11 residues. This CDR3 is CAWVRGTEAFF. In nucleotides, the CDR3 is TGTGCCTGGGTCCGAGGTACTGAAGCTTTCTTT. Full variable domain (missing parts from reference TRBV30 and TRBJ1-1): SQTIHQWPATLVQPVGSPLSLECTVEGTSNPNLYWYRQAAGRGLQLLFYSVGIGQISSEVPQNLSASRPQDRQFILSSKKLLLSDSGFYLCAWVRGTEAFFGQGTRLTVV.

This chain joins TRBV19 and TRBJ2-7; tentative D call: TRBD1 (5 bases). The V end was cut by 3 bases, the J end by 5 bases, with 17 bases between. The CDR3 has 15 residues. CDR1 and CDR2 (germline): LNHDA, SQIVND (reference sequence). CDR3 nucleotides: TGTGCCAGTAGTATTTTCTCCCAGGGTCTCGACGAGCAGTACTTC. Amino acid sequence: CASSIFSQGLDEQYF.

The chain links TRBV30 to TRBJ2-7; 9 bases are a match to TRBD1. Germline V gene lookup returns CDR1 GTSNPN and CDR2 SVGIG (reference sequence). The ends lost 5 bases at V and 5 bases at J; junction bases unmatched: 7. The CDR3 extends over 13 amino acids. The CDR3 coding sequence is TGTGCCTGGGGTTCGACAGGGGGAGACGAGCAGTACTTC. This translates into CAWGSTGGDEQYF.

V gene TRBV28 combines with J gene TRBJ2-1; 8 nucleotides agree with TRBD2. Germline V gene lookup returns CDR1 MDHEN and CDR2 SYDVKM. V lost 6 bases and J lost 14; bases outside the gene matches: 9. The CDR3 has 12 residues. CDR3 amino acids: CASSPSGFGEFF. The CDR3 DNA reads TGTGCCAGCAGCCCTAGCGGGTTTGGTGAGTTCTTC. Based on the CDR3 plus reference TRBV28 and TRBJ2-1, the full variable domain is DVKVTQSSRYLVKRTGEKVFLECVQDMDHENMFWYRQDPGLGLRLIYFSYDVKMKEKGDIPEGYSVSREKKERFSLILESASTNQTSMYLCASSPSGFGEFFGPGTRLTVL.

The chain has TRBV4-1 and TRBJ1-1; D is uncertain. The germline V gene encodes CDR1 MGHRA and CDR2 YSYEKL. V was cut by 1 base and J by 2 bases, with 11 bases left in between. The CDR3 length is 15 residues. In nucleotides, the CDR3 is TGCGCCAGCAGCCAAGGGGTTGAGGTTAACACTGAAGCTTTCTTT. Amino acid sequence: CASSQGVEVNTEAFF.

V and J are TRBV9 and TRBJ2-3; TRBD2 agrees at 8 bases. The CDR3 length is 16 residues. Trimming at V came to 3 bases and at J to 0 bases, leaving 6 bases not matched to a gene. CDR1 is SGDLS, CDR2 YYNGEE, per germline. In DNA form, the CDR3 reads TGTGCCAGCAGCGGTGGGGGACTAGGAAGCACAGATACGCAGTATTTT. Translated, it gives CASSGGGLGSTDTQYF. Supplemented by reference TRBV9 and TRBJ2-3, the full variable domain reads DSGVTQTPKHLITATGQRVTLRCSPRSGDLSVYWYQQSLDQGLQFLIQYYNGEERAKGNILERFSAQQFPDLHSELNLSSLELGDSALYFCASSGGGLGSTDTQYFGPGTRLTVL.

This chain connects TRBV14 to TRBJ2-3; D is possibly TRBD2 (5 bases). The CDR3 runs to 16 residues. Germline-derived CDR1 and CDR2 are SGHDN and FVKESK. Deletions cut 1 base from V and 4 bases from J, with 15 bases between. In DNA form, the CDR3 reads TGTGCCAGCAGCCAAGGATTGTCTAGCTGGGCAGATACGCAGTATTTT. Translated, it gives CASSQGLSSWADTQYF.

V is TRBV5-5 and J is TRBJ2-1; 10 nucleotides align to TRBD2. The CDR3 extends over 19 amino acids. Germline-derived CDR1 and CDR2 are SGHKS and YYEKEE (reference sequence). V gave up 5 bases and J gave up 2 bases; unmatched junction bases: 16. CDR3 in amino acids: CASRFGLAVNPYPYNEQFF. The CDR3 DNA sequence: TGTGCCAGCAGATTTGGACTAGCGGTCAATCCGTACCCCTACAATGAGCAGTTCTTC.

V gene TRBV18 combines with J gene TRBJ2-2, with D unresolved. CDR1 and CDR2 from the germline V gene are KGHSH and LQKENI. This CDR3 is built from 13 residues. V gave up 0 bases and J gave up 6 bases, with 5 bases separating them. The CDR3 DNA follows: TGTGCCAGCTCACCACCGAGTCCCGGGGAGCTGTTTTTT. This sequence encodes CASSPPSPGELFF.

This chain joins TRBV27 and TRBJ2-2; D is undetermined. CDR1 is MNHEY, CDR2 SMNVEV, per germline (reference sequence). The CDR3 runs 13 residues. V lost 5 bases, J lost 1 base, and 5 bases lay in between. The CDR3 here is CASSTQNTGELFF. CDR3 DNA: TGTGCCAGCAGTACTCAGAACACCGGGGAGCTGTTTTTT.

The chain joins TRBV30 to TRBJ1-2; 9 bases line up with TRBD1. Germline V gene data show CDR1 as GTSNPN and CDR2 as SVGIG (reference sequence). V gave up 5 bases and J gave up 7 bases; unmatched junction bases: 11. The CDR3 runs 14 residues. The CDR3 reads CAWVTGTGFVGYTF. The DNA of the CDR3 is TGTGCCTGGGTAACCGGGACAGGGTTCGTTGGCTACACCTTC.

This sequence joins TRBV4-1 and TRBJ2-5, with 10 bases fitting TRBD1. Near its end, the DNA agrees better with TRBJ2-7, so the J call may be wrong. The CDR3 runs to 16 residues. The germline V gene has CDR1 MGHRA and CDR2 YSYEKL. In DNA form, the CDR3 reads TGCGCCAGCAGCAATATCTGGGGGACAGGGGAGGACGAGCAGTACTTC. Translation: CASSNIWGTGEDEQYF.

V is TRBV28 and J is TRBJ1-1, with D unresolved. V was shortened by 6 bases and J by 5 bases, with 13 bases between the two germline ends. CDR1 is MDHEN and CDR2 is SYDVKM in the germline V gene. CDR3 size: 13 residues. As DNA, the CDR3 is TGTGCCAGCAGCCCTGGGCGTAGGACTGAAGCTTTCTTT. Translated: CASSPGRRTEAFF.

This clone was detected once. The rearrangement links TRBV29-1 to TRBJ1-5; no clear D. The CDR3 totals 15 residues. In germline, CDR1 is SQVTM, CDR2 ANQGSEA. The V and J ends lost 4 bases and 0 bases respectively, with 13 bases between them. The chain's CDR3 is CSVVIAGISNQPQHF. The DNA of the CDR3 is TGCAGCGTTGTAATCGCCGGGATTAGCAATCAGCCCCAGCATTTT.

The V call is TRBV28, the J call TRBJ2-3, with 8 bases fitting TRBD2. The CDR3 is 15 amino acids. V trimming: 4 bases; J trimming: 3 bases; junction bases outside the gene matches: 6. In germline, CDR1 is MDHEN, CDR2 SYDVKM. CDR3 in amino acids: CASSYIAGTTDTQYF. The CDR3 DNA follows: TGTGCCAGCAGTTACATAGCGGGAACGACAGATACGCAGTATTTT. The entire variable domain, with the rest obtained from reference TRBV28 and TRBJ2-3, is as follows: DVKVTQSSRYLVKRTGEKVFLECVQDMDHENMFWYRQDPGLGLRLIYFSYDVKMKEKGDIPEGYSVSREKKERFSLILESASTNQTSMYLCASSYIAGTTDTQYFGPGTRLTVL.

This clone is a singleton in its sample. The CDR3 protein is CASSSDGGGVAKNIQYF. In DNA, the CDR3 is TGCGCCAGCAGCTCCGATGGCGGGGGGGTAGCCAAAAACATTCAGTACTTC. V gene TRBV5-1 combines with J gene TRBJ2-4; 9 bases align to TRBD2. The CDR3 spans 17 residues. Looked up from germline, CDR1 is SGHRS and CDR2 is YFSETQ. V was pared by 3 bases and J by 0 bases, with 7 bases of the junction left unmatched.

The chain employs TRBV4-1 and TRBJ2-1, with 7 bases that match TRBD1. With 1 base clipped from V and 7 bases from J, the junction kept 16 bases outside the gene matches. Germline assignment: CDR1 MGHRA and CDR2 YSYEKL. The CDR3 consists of 18 residues. The CDR3 DNA is TGCGCCAGCAGCCAAGGGGTCCCAGGTCACAGGGGTGGGAATGAGCAGTTCTTC. Encoded protein: CASSQGVPGHRGGNEQFF.

The rearrangement links TRBV9 to TRBJ1-1; D unclear. V dropped 0 bases and J dropped 2 bases, with 5 bases sitting between them. The CDR3 is made up of 13 amino acids. The germline V gene encodes CDR1 SGDLS and CDR2 YYNGEE. The CDR3 spells CASSVVLNTEAFF. In DNA form, the CDR3 reads TGTGCCAGCAGCGTAGTCTTAAACACTGAAGCTTTCTTT.

V usage is TRBV4-3 and J usage is TRBJ2-7; D not resolved. V was trimmed by 0 bases and J by 3 bases, leaving 18 bases between them. The CDR3 has 17 amino acids. Per germline, CDR1 LGHNA and CDR2 YSLEER. The CDR3 DNA reads as TGCGCCAGCAGCCAAGATCCCAGGATTTACTCTTACTACGAGCAGTACTTC. This gives the protein CASSQDPRIYSYYEQYF.

This chain joins TRBV5-1 and TRBJ2-7; 7 bases map to TRBD1. Germline V gene sequence: CDR1 SGHRS, CDR2 YFSETQ. Trimming took 5 bases from V and 3 from J; bases not matched to a gene: 11. This CDR3 has 15 residues. CDR3 DNA: TGCGCCAGCAGACAGACCGGGACAGCCGTCTACGAGCAGTACTTC. Protein sequence: CASRQTGTAVYEQYF.

This chain joins TRBV7-3 and TRBJ1-2; D may be TRBD1 (6 bases). The CDR3 is 13 residues long. The V and J ends lost 5 bases and 7 bases respectively, with 14 bases between them. Per the germline V gene, CDR1 is SGHTA and CDR2 is FQGTGA. The CDR3 here is CASSHGGGLGYTF. The CDR3 DNA follows: TGTGCCAGCAGCCATGGGGGGGGGCTTGGCTACACCTTC.

The chain is built from TRBV28 and TRBJ2-7; D may be TRBD2 (6 bases). Germline V CDR1 and CDR2: MDHEN, SYDVKM. V lost 3 bases and J lost 2, with 14 bases in between. This CDR3 comprises 15 residues. The CDR3 region is CASSFSAEGAYEQYF. The DNA of the CDR3 is TGTGCCAGCAGTTTCTCCGCGGAGGGCGCCTACGAGCAGTACTTC.

The chain has TRBV6-6 and TRBJ2-1, with 7 bases fitting TRBD1. Germline V gene sequence: CDR1 MNHNY, CDR2 SVGAGI (reference sequence). V dropped 7 bases and J dropped 0; count of bases not matched to a gene: 9. The CDR3 spans 16 residues. The CDR3 here is CASTYWAGGSYNEQFF. The CDR3 DNA follows: TGTGCCAGCACCTATTGGGCAGGGGGCTCCTACAATGAGCAGTTCTTC.

J is TRBJ1-4 and V is TRBV5-1; 12 nucleotides agree with TRBD1. Trimming took 3 bases from V and 4 from J; bases not matched to a gene: 4. Germline V gene data show CDR1 as SGHRS and CDR2 as YFSETQ. The length of the CDR3 is 16 residues. The CDR3 protein is CASSWGQGASNEKLFF. CDR3 sequence (DNA): TGCGCCAGCAGCTGGGGACAGGGGGCAAGTAATGAAAAACTGTTTTTT.

The chain uses TRBV28 and TRBJ2-1, with a tentative D call TRBD1 (5 bases). Trimming cost V 7 bases and J 8 bases, with 9 bases left between them. CDR1 is MDHEN, CDR2 SYDVKM, per germline. The CDR3 loop spans 11 amino acids. This CDR3 reads CASTIQDEQFF. CDR3 in DNA: TGTGCCAGCACTATACAGGATGAGCAGTTCTTC.

The chain uses TRBV7-6 and TRBJ2-1, with unresolved D. Per germline, CDR1 SGHVS and CDR2 FNYEAQ. The CDR3 length is 13 residues. Trimming cost V 5 bases and J 9 bases, with 14 bases left between them. The CDR3 is CASSHFSSGEQFF. In nucleotides, the CDR3 is TGTGCCAGCAGCCACTTTTCGTCTGGTGAGCAGTTCTTC.